This paragraph reports one T cell receptor (beta chain). The junction departs from the called germline gene at one end, perhaps through a read error. The record originates from a study of blood T cells in healthy people across ages. Through a sample-barcoded 5' primer and a J-beta primer mix, a second PCR was run for roughly 7 to 12 cycles. TCRdb independently ran MiXCR on the 5' RACE reads; one entry per CDR3 protein. Of about 2 million distinct CDR3 sequences detected, about 49% appear once; the ten largest clones hold over 2%. The germline V gene has CDR1 SSHAT and CDR2 FNYEAQ (reference sequence). The CDR3 length is 19 residues.

This receptor was taken from a woman in her forties in good health. The specimen sequenced was blood. V usage is TRBV7-7 and J usage is TRBJ2-1; 8 bases map to TRBD2. DNA of the CDR3: TGTGCTAGCAGCCCTACTAAAGCGGGGGCTCACTCTATCAACAATGAGCAGTTCTTC. Translating gives CASSPTKAGAHSINNEQFF. The full variable domain, in which reference TRBV7-7 and TRBJ2-1 provide the parts outside the CDR3, is GAGVSQSPRYKVTKRGQDVTLRCDPISSHATLYWYQQALGQGPEFLTYFNYEAQPDKSGLPSDRFSAERPEGSISTLTIQRTEQRDSAMYRCASSPTKAGAHSINNEQFFGPGTRLTVL.